The 32 T cell receptor beta chains listed next were all sequenced from one sample in a study of cytomegalovirus exposure and HLA in healthy donors. The PCR used 60 Vbeta and 13 Jbeta primers. Assay: immunoSEQ multiplex PCR; the TCRdb copy retains only in-frame clones and omits some. The table lists roughly 120,000 clones, around 70% of them singletons, with 2.1% in the top ten. The sample was PBMCs. The receptor source for this set is a woman between 40 and 50 years old in good health and CMV-seropositive.

Many counts were recorded for this clone. Its ends do not fully match the called genes, so a read error is possible. The chain recombines TRBV6-4 with TRBJ1-2; D perhaps matches TRBD1 (6 bases). CDR1 and CDR2 (germline): MRHNA, SNTAGT. The CDR3 loop spans 13 amino acids. The CDR3 loop is CASSIGDTRPLHF. In DNA, the CDR3 is TGTGCCAGCAGTATCGGGGACACCCGGCCTTTACACTTC.

As for this clone: The junction shows a germline mismatch at one end, possibly a read error. This specimen includes other DNA sequences encoding the same CDR3. The chain links TRBV5-8 to TRBJ1-6; D is unresolved. The CDR3 has 13 residues. The germline CDR1 and CDR2 sequences are SGHTS and YDEGEE. The CDR3 protein is CASSLTYNSPLHF. CDR3 coding DNA: TGCGCCAGCAGCTTGACTTATAATTCACCCCTCCACTTT. Variable domain in full (rest from reference TRBV5-8 and TRBJ1-6): EAGVTQSPTHLIKTRGQQATLRCSPISGHTSVYWYQQALGLGLQFLLWYDEGEERNRGNFPPRFSGRQFPNYSSELNVNALELEDSALYLCASSLTYNSPLHFGNGTRLTVT.

The chain couples TRBV28 to TRBJ1-1; D is unresolved. V lost 7 bases and J 3 bases, leaving 12 bases between the germline ends. CDR1 MDHEN and CDR2 SYDVKM come from the germline V gene. The CDR3 length is 13 residues. In nucleotides, the CDR3 is TGTGCCAGCACTAAGTTTTCCCACACTGAAGCTTTCTTT. The encoded protein is CASTKFSHTEAFF.

The rearrangement uses TRBV2 and TRBJ1-5, with 7 positions matching TRBD1. Germline V lookup: CDR1 SNHLY, CDR2 FYNNEI. The V segment lost 6 bases and the J segment 1 base; nucleotides outside the gene matches: 6. This CDR3 comprises 15 residues. The CDR3 sequence: CASRADRLSNQPQHF. The CDR3 DNA reads TGTGCCAGCAGAGCGGACAGGCTAAGCAATCAGCCCCAGCATTTT.

The rearrangement uses TRBV9 and TRBJ1-2; possibly TRBD1 for D (5 bases). Germline values: CDR1 SGDLS, CDR2 YYNGEE. The CDR3 totals 15 residues. The V and J ends lost 0 bases and 0 bases respectively, with 9 bases between them. Here the CDR3 DNA reads TGTGCCAGCAGCGTAGTGACAGCCCCTAACTATGGCTACACCTTC. It encodes CASSVVTAPNYGYTF.

This chain links TRBV11-2 with TRBJ1-3, with D hard to call. The CDR3 contains 14 residues. Germline V CDR1 and CDR2: SGHAT, FQNNGV. With 5 bases removed from V and 1 base from J, the gap between germline ends came to 9 bases. Here the CDR3 reads CASSMRGSGNTIYF. DNA of the CDR3: TGTGCCAGCAGCATGAGAGGGTCTGGAAACACCATATATTTT.

V gene TRBV11-2 combines with J gene TRBJ1-1, with a weak D call TRBD1 (5 bases). Germline lookup yields CDR1 SGHAT and CDR2 FQNNGV. The CDR3 is 14 residues long. V was pared by 1 base and J by 0 bases, with 6 bases between. The CDR3 spells CASSLGQMNTEAFF. The DNA of the CDR3 is TGTGCCAGCAGCTTAGGACAGATGAACACTGAAGCTTTCTTT.

The chain carries TRBV5-1 and TRBJ2-7; a weak D match, TRBD1 (6 bases). The CDR3 sequence is 14 residues long. V was clipped by 4 bases and J by 2 bases, with 13 bases between them. CDR1 and CDR2 from the germline V gene are SGHRS and YFSETQ. CDR3 region: CASSAQGSTYEQYF. In DNA form, the CDR3 reads TGCGCCAGCAGCGCACAGGGATCCACCTACGAGCAGTACTTC.

This clone was seen only a few times. The chain has TRBV30 and TRBJ2-3, with TRBD2 matching 12 bases. With V trimmed by 2 bases and J by 2 bases, 8 bases remained unmatched. Germline V gene data show CDR1 as GTSNPN and CDR2 as SVGIG (reference sequence). The CDR3 runs 17 residues. The CDR3 is CAWSSPGLAGYTDTQYF. In DNA, the CDR3 is TGTGCCTGGAGTTCTCCCGGACTAGCGGGGTACACAGATACGCAGTATTTT.

J is TRBJ1-4 and V is TRBV2, with TRBD1 matching over 9 bases. After removal of 6 bases from V and 5 bases from J, the junction contained 4 bases not matched to a gene. CDR1 is SNHLY and CDR2 is FYNNEI in the germline V gene. The CDR3 is 14 amino acids. CDR3 nucleotides: TGTGCCAGCAGACCCGGGACAGGGAATGAAAAACTGTTTTTT. It encodes CASRPGTGNEKLFF.

V is TRBV7-3 and J is TRBJ2-2, with TRBD1 identical over 7 bases. The length of the CDR3 is 15 residues. Germline loops: CDR1 SGHTA, CDR2 FQGTGA. With V trimmed by 2 bases and J by 4 bases, 4 bases remained unmatched. As DNA, the CDR3 is TGTGCCAGCAGCTTAGGCGGACAGGCCACCGGGGAGCTGTTTTTT. This translates into CASSLGGQATGELFF.

The gene calls are TRBV28 and TRBJ2-7; D remains ambiguous. The CDR3 sequence is 13 residues long. V lost 3 bases and J lost 0, with 6 bases in between. The germline V gene has CDR1 MDHEN and CDR2 SYDVKM. CDR3 nucleotide sequence: TGTGCCAGCAGTTTTTTGAGCTCCTACGAGCAGTACTTC. Its protein product is CASSFLSSYEQYF.

The genes are TRBV4-2 and TRBJ2-1; 8 nucleotides match TRBD2. Germline lookup yields CDR1 LGHNA and CDR2 YNFKEQ. CDR3 size: 16 residues. The ends lost 5 bases at V and 0 bases at J; junction bases unmatched: 6. Written as DNA, the CDR3 is TGTGCCAGCAGCTTGATAAGCGGGAGCTCCTACAATGAGCAGTTCTTC. This encodes CASSLISGSSYNEQFF.

The chain recombines TRBV7-2 with TRBJ2-1; a possible D gene is TRBD1 (5 bases). V was pared by 5 bases and J by 5 bases, with 16 bases between. Per the germline V gene, CDR1 is SGHTA and CDR2 is FQGNSA. The CDR3 covers 15 residues. The CDR3 loop is CASSRGSRVDNEQFF. In nucleotides, the CDR3 is TGTGCCAGCAGCCGAGGATCCAGGGTGGACAATGAGCAGTTCTTC.

In its sample, this clone was seen a few times. The chain has TRBV5-1 and TRBJ1-2; D might be TRBD1 (6 bases). V lost 4 bases and J 6 bases, leaving 13 bases between the germline ends. This CDR3 comprises 13 residues. CDR1 and CDR2 (germline): SGHRS, YFSETQ. The CDR3 protein is CASSPPGQNGYTF. The CDR3 region has the DNA TGCGCCAGCAGCCCGCCAGGACAGAATGGCTACACCTTC.

V is TRBV27 and J is TRBJ1-2; 12 bases line up with TRBD1. This CDR3 is built from 16 residues. The J segment lost 8 bases and the V segment lost 4 bases, leaving 11 bases of the junction unmatched. Germline lookup yields CDR1 MNHEY and CDR2 SMNVEV (reference sequence). The CDR3 loop reads CASSSDTGTGGFGYTF. The CDR3 DNA is TGTGCCAGCAGTTCCGATACCGGGACAGGGGGCTTCGGCTACACCTTC.

The gene calls are TRBV5-6 and TRBJ1-4, with D perhaps TRBD1 (5 bases). V lost 4 bases, J lost 7 bases, and 14 bases lay in between. This CDR3 has 14 amino acids. Per germline, CDR1 SGHDT and CDR2 YYEEEE. DNA for the CDR3: TGTGCCAGCAGCGAGGGACTTCGGGCTGAAAAACTGTTTTTT. Translated, it gives CASSEGLRAEKLFF.

In this sample, this clone turned up many times. J is TRBJ2-7 and V is TRBV23-1; D unresolved. TRBV23-1 is filed as an ORF, its function uncertain. The CDR3 covers 21 residues. V gave up 0 bases and J gave up 2 bases, with 29 bases separating them. The CDR3 DNA reads as TGCGCCAGCAGTCAATCTCTACAAAGAGTCGGGTTGCCAAGGTCAACCTACGAGCAGTACTTC. Amino acid sequence: CASSQSLQRVGLPRSTYEQYF.

This rearrangement joins TRBV5-4 to TRBJ2-1, with 7 bases matching TRBD1. Trimming removed 4 bases from V and 5 bases from J; junction bases left unmatched: 9. Germline V lookup: CDR1 SGHNT, CDR2 YYREEE (reference sequence). CDR3 length: 15 residues. CDR3 nucleotides: TGTGCCAGCAGCCCCGCCGGGACAGCAAACAATGAGCAGTTCTTC. This encodes CASSPAGTANNEQFF.

This clone appeared a few times. The rearrangement joins TRBV9 to TRBJ2-3, with D unresolved. Germline-derived CDR1 and CDR2 are SGDLS and YYNGEE. V lost 4 bases, J lost 2 bases, and 5 bases lay in between. The CDR3 runs to 12 residues. The CDR3 DNA reads as TGTGCCAGCAGCCCAAACACAGATACGCAGTATTTT. Protein sequence: CASSPNTDTQYF.

The V and J genes are TRBV30 and TRBJ1-5, with TRBD1 matching over 7 bases. V lost 3 bases and J lost 2; bases outside the gene matches: 7. The CDR3 totals 15 residues. The germline gives CDR1 GTSNPN, CDR2 SVGIG (reference sequence). CDR3 residues: CAWSGTGTGNQPQHF. The CDR3 DNA reads as TGTGCCTGGAGCGGTACCGGGACAGGCAATCAGCCCCAGCATTTT.

V usage is TRBV28 and J usage is TRBJ2-5; D unresolved. CDR1 is MDHEN and CDR2 is SYDVKM in the germline V gene. The V and J ends lost 3 bases and 5 bases respectively, with 7 bases between them. The CDR3 consists of 12 residues. The CDR3 nucleotides read TGTGCCAGCAGTTTGGTACGGGAGACCCAGTACTTC. As protein: CASSLVRETQYF.

V usage is TRBV18 and J usage is TRBJ1-4, with 9 bases fitting TRBD1. Germline loops: CDR1 KGHSH, CDR2 LQKENI. This CDR3 is 14 amino acids long. With 6 bases clipped from V and 11 bases from J, the junction kept 10 bases outside the gene matches. The CDR3 sequence: CASSPRDRDSKLFF. The CDR3 nucleotides read TGTGCCAGCTCCCCCCGGGACAGGGATAGCAAACTGTTTTTT.

This chain uses TRBV2 with TRBJ2-5; possibly TRBD2 for D (7 bases). The germline V gene encodes CDR1 SNHLY and CDR2 FYNNEI. The CDR3 spans 12 residues. Between the trimmed V and J ends, which lost 1 base and 9 bases, there was a span of 9 bases. DNA for the CDR3: TGTGCCAGCAGTGAAGAGGGGGGGGCCCAGTACTTC. It yields the protein CASSEEGGAQYF.

The V and J genes are TRBV6-5 and TRBJ1-1; 9 nucleotides line up with TRBD1. CDR1 MNHEY and CDR2 SVGAGI come from the germline V gene. The J segment lost 1 base and the V segment lost 4 bases, leaving 4 bases of the junction unmatched. CDR3 length equals 15 residues. CDR3 DNA sequence: TGTGCCAGCAGTTGGGGGGACAGGGCGAACACTGAAGCTTTCTTT. It codes for CASSWGDRANTEAFF.

The V and J genes are TRBV9 and TRBJ1-1, with D perhaps TRBD1 (5 bases). The CDR3 sequence is 16 residues long. CDR1 and CDR2 (germline): SGDLS, YYNGEE. V dropped 0 bases and J dropped 4 bases, with 16 bases sitting between them. CDR3 nucleotides: TGTGCCAGCAGCGTAGACGGACATGGCTCGGCCACTGAAGCTTTCTTT. Its translation: CASSVDGHGSATEAFF.

The sample holds a few counts of this clone. The rearrangement links TRBV15 to TRBJ1-2, with a tentative D call TRBD1 (6 bases). CDR1 and CDR2 (germline): LNHNV, YYDKDF (reference sequence). The V end lost 4 bases, the J end lost 5 bases, and 14 bases lay between the germline ends. CDR3 length: 14 amino acids. CDR3 sequence reads: CATSTRTAWYGYTF. The CDR3 DNA is TGTGCCACCAGCACCAGGACAGCTTGGTATGGCTACACCTTC.

The gene calls are TRBV9 and TRBJ2-6, with a tentative D call TRBD1 (5 bases). V was clipped by 3 bases and J by 0 bases, with 16 bases between them. The CDR3 spans 18 residues. Germline CDR1 SGDLS, CDR2 YYNGEE. CDR3 in DNA: TGTGCCAGCAGCGACCGGCAGGGTGGGGTCTCTGGGGCCAACGTCCTGACTTTC. This codes for CASSDRQGGVSGANVLTF. The full variable domain, completed using reference TRBV9 and TRBJ2-6, is DSGVTQTPKHLITATGQRVTLRCSPRSGDLSVYWYQQSLDQGLQFLIQYYNGEERAKGNILERFSAQQFPDLHSELNLSSLELGDSALYFCASSDRQGGVSGANVLTFGAGSRLTVL.

V and J are TRBV7-2 and TRBJ2-3; 10 bases are a match to TRBD2. J lost 1 base, V lost 5 bases, and 9 bases had no gene match. Germline values: CDR1 SGHTA, CDR2 FQGNSA. This CDR3 contains 17 residues. Here the CDR3 DNA reads TGTGCCAGCAGCCTGCGCCGGACTAGCGGACGCACAGATACGCAGTATTTT. As protein: CASSLRRTSGRTDTQYF.

The chain links TRBV7-9 to TRBJ1-1; the match to TRBD1 covers 12 bases. CDR1 SEHNR and CDR2 FQNEAQ come from the germline V gene (reference sequence). The V segment lost 5 bases and the J segment 4 bases; nucleotides outside the gene matches: 11. The CDR3 has 17 amino acids. CDR3 amino acids: CASSLGQGARQPTEAFF. CDR3 nucleotides: TGTGCCAGCAGCCTGGGACAGGGGGCGCGCCAGCCCACTGAAGCTTTCTTT.

This chain connects TRBV29-1 to TRBJ2-1, with a possible D match to TRBD2 (6 bases). The CDR3 runs 12 residues. CDR1 SQVTM and CDR2 ANQGSEA come from the germline V gene. V was shortened by 0 bases and J by 10 bases, with 10 bases between the two germline ends. CDR3 coding DNA: TGCAGCGTTGAAGAGTGGGGAGGAGAGCAGTTCTTC. Amino acids: CSVEEWGGEQFF.

With respect to this clone: The same CDR3 can be traced to other DNA sequences in this sample. The chain combines TRBV29-1 with TRBJ1-1; D unresolved. With 3 bases removed from V and 0 bases from J, the gap between germline ends came to 8 bases. Per germline, CDR1 SQVTM and CDR2 ANQGSEA. The length of the CDR3 is 13 residues. The DNA for the CDR3 is TGCAGCGTTGAGGGGAGGATGAACACTGAAGCTTTCTTT. Residues: CSVEGRMNTEAFF. The full variable domain, in which reference TRBV29-1 and TRBJ1-1 provide the parts outside the CDR3, is SAVISQKPSRDICQRGTSLTIQCQVDSQVTMMFWYRQQPGQSLTLIATANQGSEATYESGFVIDKFPISRPNLTFSTLTVSNMSPEDSSIYLCSVEGRMNTEAFFGQGTRLTVV.